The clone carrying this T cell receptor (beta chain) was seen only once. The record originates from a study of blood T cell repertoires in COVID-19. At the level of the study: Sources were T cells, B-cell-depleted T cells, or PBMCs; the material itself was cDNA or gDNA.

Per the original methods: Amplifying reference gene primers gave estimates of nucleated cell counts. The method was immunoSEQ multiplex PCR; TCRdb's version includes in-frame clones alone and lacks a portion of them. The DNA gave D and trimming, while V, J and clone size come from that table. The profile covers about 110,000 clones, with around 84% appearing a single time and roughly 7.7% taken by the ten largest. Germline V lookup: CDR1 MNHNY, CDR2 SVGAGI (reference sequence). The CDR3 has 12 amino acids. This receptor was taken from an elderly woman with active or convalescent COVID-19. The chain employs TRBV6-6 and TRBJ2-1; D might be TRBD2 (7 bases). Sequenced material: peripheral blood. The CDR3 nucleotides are TGTGCGGGGGGGCGGCCATACAATGAGCAGTTCTTC. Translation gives CAGGRPYNEQFF.